This TCR beta chain was profiled in a study of Ad26.COV2.S vaccination and SARS-CoV-2 variants. The trim removed 10 bases at V and 4 bases at J, leaving 5 bases unmatched. Per germline, CDR1 ENHRY and CDR2 SYGVKD. This CDR3 has 14 amino acids. Repertoires were generated with immunoSEQ multiplex PCR, while TCRdb's copy carries only in-frame clones and drops some. The repertoire consists of about 460,000 clones, with 70% to 90% occurring once and the leading ten covering under 2%. Documented treatment: around 19 received Ad26.COV2.S at low or high dose, single or two shots; several received placebo; per-sample allocation not given. Vaccine and placebo recipients were sampled on day 63 after the first injection. As concerns this clone: No antigen is known for it.

Whole-study results and caveats: Placebo recipients had lower spike-specific TCR breadth than vaccine recipients.

The chain carries TRBV10-3 and TRBJ2-2, with 11 positions matching TRBD2. The input for sequencing was peripheral blood, taken in a trial of Ad26.COV2.S vaccine versus placebo. This sequence was found in a person aged 18 to 65 who received the Ad26.COV2.S COVID-19 vaccine or a placebo. CDR3 bases: TGTGCCACCGTAGCGGGAGGGGGCACCGGGGAGCTGTTTTTT. It specifies CATVAGGGTGELFF.